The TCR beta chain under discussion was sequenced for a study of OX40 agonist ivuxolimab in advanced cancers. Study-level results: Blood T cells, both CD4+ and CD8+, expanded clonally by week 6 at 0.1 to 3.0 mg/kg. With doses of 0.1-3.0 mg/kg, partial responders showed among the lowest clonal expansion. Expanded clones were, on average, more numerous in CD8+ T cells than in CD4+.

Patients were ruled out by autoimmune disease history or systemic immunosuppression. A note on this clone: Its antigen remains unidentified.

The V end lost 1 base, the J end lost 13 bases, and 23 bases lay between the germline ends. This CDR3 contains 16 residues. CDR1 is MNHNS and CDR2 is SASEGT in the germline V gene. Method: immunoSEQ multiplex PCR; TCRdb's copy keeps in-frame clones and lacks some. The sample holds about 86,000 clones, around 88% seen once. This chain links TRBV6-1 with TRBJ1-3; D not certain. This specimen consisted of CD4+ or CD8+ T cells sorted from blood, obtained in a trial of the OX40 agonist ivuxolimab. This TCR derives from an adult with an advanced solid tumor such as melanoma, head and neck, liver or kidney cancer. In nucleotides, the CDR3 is TGTGCCAGCAGTGAAGGTCGGCAGGCCACGATAGGGAGGATATATTTT. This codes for CASSEGRQATIGRIYF.